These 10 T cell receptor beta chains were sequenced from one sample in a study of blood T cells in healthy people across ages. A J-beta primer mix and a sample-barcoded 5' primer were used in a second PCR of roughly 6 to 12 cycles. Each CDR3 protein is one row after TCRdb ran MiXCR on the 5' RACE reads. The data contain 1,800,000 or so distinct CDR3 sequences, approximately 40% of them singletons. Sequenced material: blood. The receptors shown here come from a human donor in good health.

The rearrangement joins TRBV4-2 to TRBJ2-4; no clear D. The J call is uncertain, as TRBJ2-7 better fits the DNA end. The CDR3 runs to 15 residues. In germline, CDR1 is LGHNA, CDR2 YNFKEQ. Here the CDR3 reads CASSQQTPPNHEQYF. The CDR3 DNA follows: TGTGCCAGCAGCCAACAGACTCCCCCCAACCACGAGCAGTACTTC.

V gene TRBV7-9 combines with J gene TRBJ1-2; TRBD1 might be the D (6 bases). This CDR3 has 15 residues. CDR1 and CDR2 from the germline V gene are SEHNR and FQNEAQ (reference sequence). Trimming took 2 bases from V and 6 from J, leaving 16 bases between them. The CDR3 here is CASSLSPGAGHGYTF. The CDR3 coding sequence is TGTGCCAGCAGCTTATCGCCGGGGGCCGGGCATGGCTACACCTTC.

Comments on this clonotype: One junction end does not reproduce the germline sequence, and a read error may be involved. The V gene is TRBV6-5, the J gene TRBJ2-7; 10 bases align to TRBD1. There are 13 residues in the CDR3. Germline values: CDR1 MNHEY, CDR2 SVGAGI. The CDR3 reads CASSRTGGDERYF. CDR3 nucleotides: TGTGCCAGCAGTAGGACAGGGGGAGACGAGCGGTACTTC.

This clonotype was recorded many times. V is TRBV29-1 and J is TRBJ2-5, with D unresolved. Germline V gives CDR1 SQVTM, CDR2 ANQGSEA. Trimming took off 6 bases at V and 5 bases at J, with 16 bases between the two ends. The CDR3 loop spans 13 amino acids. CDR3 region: CSVYENSGETQYF. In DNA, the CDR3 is TGCAGCGTCTACGAAAACAGTGGTGAGACCCAGTACTTC.

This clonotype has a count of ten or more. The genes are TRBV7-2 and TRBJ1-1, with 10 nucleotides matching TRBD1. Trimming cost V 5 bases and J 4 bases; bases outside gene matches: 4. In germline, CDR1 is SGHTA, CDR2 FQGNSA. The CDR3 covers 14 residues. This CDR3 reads CASSPRTGGTEAFF. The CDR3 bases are TGTGCCAGCAGCCCCCGGACAGGGGGCACTGAAGCTTTCTTT.

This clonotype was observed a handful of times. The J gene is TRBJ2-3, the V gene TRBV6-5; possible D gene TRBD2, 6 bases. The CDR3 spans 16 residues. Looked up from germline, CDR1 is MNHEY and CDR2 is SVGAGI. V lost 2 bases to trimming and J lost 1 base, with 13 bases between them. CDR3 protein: CASSYALGGGTDTQYF. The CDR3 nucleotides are TGTGCCAGCAGTTACGCCTTGGGAGGAGGCACAGATACGCAGTATTTT.

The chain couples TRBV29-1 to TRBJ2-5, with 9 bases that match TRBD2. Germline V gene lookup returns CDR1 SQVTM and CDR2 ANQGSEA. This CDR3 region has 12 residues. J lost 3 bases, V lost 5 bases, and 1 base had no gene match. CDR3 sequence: CSVKRGEETQYF. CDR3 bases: TGCAGCGTTAAGCGGGGGGAAGAGACCCAGTACTTC.

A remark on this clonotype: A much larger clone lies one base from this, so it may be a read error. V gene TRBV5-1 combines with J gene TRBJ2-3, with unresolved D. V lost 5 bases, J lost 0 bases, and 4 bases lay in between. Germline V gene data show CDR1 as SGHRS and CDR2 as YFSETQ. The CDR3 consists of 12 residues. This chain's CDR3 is CASRFSTDTQYF. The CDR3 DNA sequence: TGCGCCAGCAGGTTTAGCACAGATACGCAGTATTTT. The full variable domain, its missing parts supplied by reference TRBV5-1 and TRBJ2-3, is KAGVTQTPRYLIKTRGQQVTLSCSPISGHRSVSWYQQTPGQGLQFLFEYFSETQRNKGNFPGRFSGRQFSNSRSEMNVSTLELGDSALYLCASRFSTDTQYFGPGTRLTVL.

CDR3 amino acids: CATSDGLSGGAYNEQFF. The CDR3 DNA is TGTGCCACCAGTGATGGACTCAGCGGGGGGGCCTACAATGAGCAGTTCTTC. The chain joins TRBV24-1 to TRBJ2-1, with TRBD2 matching over 10 bases. Losses at the gene ends were 3 bases for V and 2 bases for J; bases not matched to a gene: 6. CDR1 KGHDR and CDR2 SFDVKD come from the germline V gene. The CDR3 consists of 17 residues.

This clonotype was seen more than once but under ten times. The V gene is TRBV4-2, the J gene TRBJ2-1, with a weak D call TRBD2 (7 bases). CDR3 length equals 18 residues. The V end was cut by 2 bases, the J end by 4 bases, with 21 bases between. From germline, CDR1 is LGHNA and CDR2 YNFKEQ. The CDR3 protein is CASSQTMMGGPWYNEQFF. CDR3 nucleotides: TGTGCCAGCAGCCAAACGATGATGGGGGGGCCCTGGTACAATGAGCAGTTCTTC.